These T cell receptor beta chains were read from a single sample in a study of blood T cell repertoires in COVID-19. TCRdb keeps only in-frame clones here, not all; method: immunoSEQ multiplex PCR. The sample carries 90,000 or so clones, nearly 90% recorded once. Material: peripheral blood. These receptors were obtained from a woman older than 75 with active COVID-19. The CDR3 runs from the conserved cysteine through the conserved F or W. The D gene is left open where the match is weak. Clone size, where shown, is once, few, many, or a class for clones that have expanded.

j_call | clone_size | cdr3_length | v_call | d_call | cdr3_nt | cdr3_aa
TRBJ1-1 | - | 12 | TRBV9 | - | TGTGCCAGCAGCGGGCAGAACACTGAAGCTTTCTTT | CASSGQNTEAFF
TRBJ2-7 | - | 15 | TRBV7-7 | TRBD2 | TGTGCCAGCAGCCCTTCGGGGGGGGGACCGTACGAGCAGTACTTC | CASSPSGGGPYEQYF
TRBJ2-1 | - | 17 | TRBV19 | TRBD2 | TGTGCCAGTAGTACGGGACTAGCGGGTGGCTCCTACAATGAGCAGTTCTTC | CASSTGLAGGSYNEQFF
TRBJ1-5 | once | 14 | TRBV19 | - | TGTGCCAGTAGAGACAGATATAGCAATCAGCCCCAGCATTTT | CASRDRYSNQPQHF
TRBJ1-1 | - | 15 | TRBV5-1 | - | TGCGCCAGCAGCTTGGACTCCCAGGGGAACACTGAAGCTTTCTTT | CASSLDSQGNTEAFF
TRBJ1-1 | - | 14 | TRBV9 | - | TGTGCCAGCAGCGACGGAGGGGAGAACACTGAAGCTTTCTTT | CASSDGGENTEAFF
TRBJ2-7 | - | 13 | TRBV7-2 | - | TGTGCCAGCAGCTCTACGCCCAGGGGCGAGCAGTACTTC | CASSSTPRGEQYF
TRBJ1-2 | - | 16 | TRBV28 | - | TGTGCCAGCAGTCCCAATTTGGGGCAGGGGTTGCGTGGCTACACCTTC | CASSPNLGQGLRGYTF
TRBJ2-7 | - | 16 | TRBV28 | TRBD1 | TGTGCCAGCAGTCCGGATTACTGGGACAGGGGCGACGAGCAGTACTTC | CASSPDYWDRGDEQYF
TRBJ2-7 | - | 13 | TRBV27 | TRBD2 | TGTGCCAGCAAAGCGGGACCAACCTACGAGCAGTACTTC | CASKAGPTYEQYF
TRBJ2-3 | - | 16 | TRBV19 | - | TGTGCCAGTAGTCCACTTTGGGCAGGAAGCACAGATACGCAGTATTTT | CASSPLWAGSTDTQYF
TRBJ2-7 | - | 13 | TRBV28 | - | TGTGCCAGCAGTTTCGCAGGGTTGAATGAGCAGTACTTC | CASSFAGLNEQYF
TRBJ1-1 | - | 12 | TRBV27 | - | TGTGCCAGCAGAAGGGGAAACACTGAAGCTTTCTTT | CASRRGNTEAFF
TRBJ2-1 | - | 16 | TRBV28 | TRBD2 | TGTGCCAGCAGTTCCCCCGGCGGGAGGGCCTACAATGAGCAGTTCTTC | CASSSPGGRAYNEQFF
TRBJ2-3 | - | 9 | TRBV10-1 | TRBD1 | TGCGCCAGCAGGGACAGGGAGTATTTT | CASRDREYF
TRBJ2-3 | - | 13 | TRBV28 | - | TGTGCCAGCAGACGTAGCGGCACAGATACGCAGTATTTT | CASRRSGTDTQYF
TRBJ2-1 | - | 19 | TRBV27 | TRBD2 | TGTGCCAGCAGTCCGGGGACTAGCGGGAGGGTCCTCTCCTACAATGAGCAGTTCTTC | CASSPGTSGRVLSYNEQFF
TRBJ2-6 | once | 15 | TRBV28 | TRBD1 | TGTGCCAGCAGCCCACAGGGGGCTGGGGCCAACGTCCTGACTTTC | CASSPQGAGANVLTF
TRBJ1-1 | - | 19 | TRBV9 | TRBD1 | TGTGCCAGCAGCGTAGAACTTGATTCAGGGGGCGAAGGGAACACTGAAGCTTTCTTT | CASSVELDSGGEGNTEAFF
TRBJ2-3 | - | 16 | TRBV4-1 | - | TGCGCCAGCAGCCAAGATTTATTTCGCGGTGGCTATACGCAGTATTTT | CASSQDLFRGGYTQYF
TRBJ2-3 | - | 16 | TRBV18 | - | TGTGCCAGCTCGCAACAGGGTCCCAGCGCTGGGGATACGCAGTATTTT | CASSQQGPSAGDTQYF
TRBJ1-4 | - | 14 | TRBV28 | - | TGTGCCAGCAGTTTTTTGCAGATTAATGAAAAACTGTTTTTT | CASSFLQINEKLFF